A selection of T cell receptor beta chains follows, all from one sample in a study of beta chain features in type 1 diabetes. Some clones are missing from TCRdb's copy, which holds only in-frame ones; the method was immunoSEQ multiplex PCR. The sample has approximately 170,000 clones; about 9.8% are singletons. Sequencing input: central memory CD4+ T cells from blood. These receptors were collected from a woman under 30 in good health. Both conserved end residues are trimmed from each CDR3.

j_call v_call cdr3_aa
TRBJ1-2 TRBV5-1 ASRTGGHYGYT
TRBJ2-7 TRBV6-1 ASGGTGGDYEQY
TRBJ1-6 TRBV27 ASSAGSLDSPLH
TRBJ1-2 TRBV30 AWSTLDGYT
TRBJ2-5 TRBV7-2 ASSSGGAGETQY
TRBJ2-5 TRBV19 ASSSSLAGGGETQY
TRBJ1-5 TRBV18 ASSPVGAGQPQH
TRBJ1-5 TRBV30 AWSVGSTGGQPQH
TRBJ2-2 TRBV7-3 ASSSDRVGGELF
TRBJ2-5 TRBV7-7 ASSRQGSQETQY
TRBJ1-2 TRBV10-3 ASSPTGYGYT
TRBJ1-3 TRBV7-2 ANPWQGCSGNTIY
TRBJ2-3 TRBV14 ASSQTSPDTQY
TRBJ2-7 TRBV2 ASSERASGVYEQY
TRBJ2-1 TRBV18 ASSLFMMTESYNEQF
TRBJ2-7 TRBV2 ASTDRDRGQWGYEQY
TRBJ2-7 TRBV4-1 ASSQESTGSYEQY
TRBJ2-4 TRBV30 AWALIKNIQY
TRBJ1-2 TRBV19 ASSIPSRQGSNYGYT
TRBJ2-3 TRBV29-1 SVGGSVRDTQY
TRBJ2-2 TRBV7-7 ASSRGLGIGELF
TRBJ2-3 TRBV5-1 ASSRDSYLTSTDTQY
TRBJ2-1 TRBV9 ASSALGGGRGYNEQF